Presented here are 4 T cell receptor beta chains from one specimen sequenced in a study of T-cell memory formation after mild COVID-19 (dated by TCRdb to the early 2020s). Library prep was done by 5' RACE. Reads for this sample came from an Illumina NovaSeq 6000. In-frame beta chains were kept once TCRdb had trimmed the public reads at Q25 with fastp and called clones with MiXCR. Each CDR3 protein appears once, grouped with its most common genes and DNA. Across this sample there are about 280,000 distinct CDR3 sequences, with 7.5% to 9.5% seen only once. The top ten hold 22% of the sample. Sequencing used PBMCs or a T cell subset sorted from them (not recorded which). These receptors came from a man between 18 and 29 years old who had mild COVID-19 (a few samples of this study predate the infection). The sample titles of this study are shuffled in the database, so cell type and time point are left out; the donor was told from shared clones.

This clonotype was counted only a few times. Here the CDR3 reads CASSWGQGDGYGYTF. CDR3 coding DNA: TGTGCCAGCAGCTGGGGACAGGGGGACGGCTATGGCTACACCTTC. The chain recombines TRBV7-2 with TRBJ1-2; 11 bases fit TRBD1. This CDR3 is 15 amino acids long. CDR1 is SGHTA, CDR2 FQGNSA, per germline. With 4 bases clipped from V and 4 bases from J, the junction kept 5 bases outside the gene matches.

The chain links TRBV20-1 to TRBJ1-5; no clear D. With 0 bases removed from V and 1 base from J, the gap between germline ends came to 7 bases. Germline V gene data show CDR1 as DFQATT and CDR2 as SNEGSKA (reference sequence). CDR3 length equals 14 residues. The CDR3 DNA reads TGCAGTGCTAGAGACCTAAGAAGCAATCAGCCCCAGCATTTT. As protein: CSARDLRSNQPQHF.

Ten or more counts support this clonotype. The chain recombines TRBV24-1 with TRBJ1-5; maybe TRBD1 (5 bases). In germline, CDR1 is KGHDR, CDR2 SFDVKD. The CDR3 runs to 15 residues. Trimming took off 4 bases at V and 5 bases at J, with 14 bases between the two ends. In DNA, the CDR3 is TGTGCCACCAGTGACCCCCGGACGGGGGATCAGCCCCAGCATTTT. Translated, it gives CATSDPRTGDQPQHF.

The rearrangement joins TRBV5-1 to TRBJ2-7; a weak D match, TRBD2 (5 bases). CDR3 length: 13 residues. Germline V gene lookup returns CDR1 SGHRS and CDR2 YFSETQ. V was trimmed by 3 bases and J by 2 bases, leaving 9 bases between them. Here the CDR3 reads CASSYDGTYEQYV. DNA for the CDR3: TGCGCCAGCAGCTACGACGGGACCTACGAGCAGTACGTC.